This T cell receptor beta chain derives from a study of cytomegalovirus exposure and HLA in healthy donors. Notes on the study in general: A later analysis found most CMV-associated TCR beta chains apparently HLA-restricted. Cytomegalovirus status, reportedly, was diagnosed with high specificity and sensitivity by the classifier. As a later analysis revealed, the rate of TCR association differed by HLA locus, with DRB1 most and HLA-C fewest.

Note on this clone: Its antigen is not known.

13 Jbeta primers and 60 Vbeta primers were used for the PCR. Profiling relied on immunoSEQ multiplex PCR, and the TCRdb table lists in-frame clones only, not all of them. The sample lists 100,000 to 120,000 clones; around 80% were seen once. V trimming: 3 bases; J trimming: 0 bases; junction bases outside the gene matches: 4. Germline-derived CDR1 and CDR2 are SQVTM and ANQGSEA. The CDR3 consists of 14 residues. The rearrangement joins TRBV29-1 to TRBJ2-7; 8 bases line up with TRBD1. Sequencing was done on a sample of PBMCs. The origin of this receptor is a man younger than 40 in good health and CMV-seropositive. The CDR3 DNA reads as TGCAGCGTTGATGTGACAGGGGACTCCTACGAGCAGTACTTC. Amino acid sequence: CSVDVTGDSYEQYF.